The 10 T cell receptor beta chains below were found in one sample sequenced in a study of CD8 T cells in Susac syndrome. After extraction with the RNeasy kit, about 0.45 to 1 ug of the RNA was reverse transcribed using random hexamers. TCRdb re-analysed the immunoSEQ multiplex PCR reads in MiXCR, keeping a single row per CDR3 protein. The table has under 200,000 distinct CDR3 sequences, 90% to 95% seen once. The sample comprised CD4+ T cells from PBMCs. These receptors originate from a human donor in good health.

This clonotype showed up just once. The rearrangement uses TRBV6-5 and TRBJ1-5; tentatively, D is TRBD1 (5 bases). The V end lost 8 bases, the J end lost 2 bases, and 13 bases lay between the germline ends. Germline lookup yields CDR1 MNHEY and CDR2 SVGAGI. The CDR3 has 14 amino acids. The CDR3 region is CASGGTAGNQPQHF. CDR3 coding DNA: TGTGCCAGCGGAGGGACGGCAGGCAATCAGCCCCAGCATTTT.

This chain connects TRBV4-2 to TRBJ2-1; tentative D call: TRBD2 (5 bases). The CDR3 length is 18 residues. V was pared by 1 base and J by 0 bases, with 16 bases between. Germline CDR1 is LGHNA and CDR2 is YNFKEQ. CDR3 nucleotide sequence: TGTGCCAGCAGCCAAGTAGCGAGGGCGGGTAGCTCCTACAATGAGCAGTTCTTC. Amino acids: CASSQVARAGSSYNEQFF.

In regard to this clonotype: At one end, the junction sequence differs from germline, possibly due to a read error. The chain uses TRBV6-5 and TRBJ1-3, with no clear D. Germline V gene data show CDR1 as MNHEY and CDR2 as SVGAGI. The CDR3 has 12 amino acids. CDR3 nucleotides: TGTGCCAGCAGTAACTCTGGAAACACCATATATTTT. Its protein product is CASSNSGNTIYF.

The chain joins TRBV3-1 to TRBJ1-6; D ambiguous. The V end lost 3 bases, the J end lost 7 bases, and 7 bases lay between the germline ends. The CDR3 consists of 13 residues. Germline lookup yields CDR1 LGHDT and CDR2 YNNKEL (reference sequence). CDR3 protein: CASSQIENSPLHF. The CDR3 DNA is TGTGCCAGCAGCCAGATCGAGAATTCACCCCTCCACTTT.

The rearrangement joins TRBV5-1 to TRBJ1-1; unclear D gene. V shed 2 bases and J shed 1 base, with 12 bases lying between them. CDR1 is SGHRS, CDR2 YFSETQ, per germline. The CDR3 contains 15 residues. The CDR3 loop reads CASSFIPGANTEAFF. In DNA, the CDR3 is TGCGCCAGCAGCTTTATCCCAGGCGCGAACACTGAAGCTTTCTTT.

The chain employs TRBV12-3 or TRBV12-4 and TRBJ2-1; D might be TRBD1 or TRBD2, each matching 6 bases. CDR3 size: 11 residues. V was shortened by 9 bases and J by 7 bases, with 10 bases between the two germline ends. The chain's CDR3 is CASTGRNEQFF. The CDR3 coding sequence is TGTGCCAGTACAGGGAGGAATGAGCAGTTCTTC.

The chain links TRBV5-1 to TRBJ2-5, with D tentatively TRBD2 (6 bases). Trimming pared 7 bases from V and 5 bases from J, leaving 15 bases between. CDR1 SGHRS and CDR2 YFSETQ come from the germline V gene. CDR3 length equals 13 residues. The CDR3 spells CASSSVGGETQYF. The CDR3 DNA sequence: TGCGCCAGCTCTAGCGTGGGCGGGGAGACCCAGTACTTC.

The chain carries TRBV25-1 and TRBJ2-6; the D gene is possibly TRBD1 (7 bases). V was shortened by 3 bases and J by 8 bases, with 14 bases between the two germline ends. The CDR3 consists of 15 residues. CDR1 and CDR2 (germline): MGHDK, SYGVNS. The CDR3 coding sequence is TGTGCCAGCAGTGACGCGGGACAGAGCTCCAACGTCCTGACTTTC. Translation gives CASSDAGQSSNVLTF. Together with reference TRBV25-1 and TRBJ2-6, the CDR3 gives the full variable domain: EADIYQTPRYLVIGTGKKITLECSQTMGHDKMYWYQQDPGMELHLIHYSYGVNSTEKGDLSSESTVSRIRTEHFPLTLESARPSHTSQYLCASSDAGQSSNVLTFGAGSRLTVL.

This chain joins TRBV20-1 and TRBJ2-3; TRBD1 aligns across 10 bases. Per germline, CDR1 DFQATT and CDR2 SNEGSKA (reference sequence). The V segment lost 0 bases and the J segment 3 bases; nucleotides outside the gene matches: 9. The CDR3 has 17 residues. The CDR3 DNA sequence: TGCAGTGCTAGAGATCGTTGGGACAGGGGTTCGACAGATACGCAGTATTTT. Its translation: CSARDRWDRGSTDTQYF.

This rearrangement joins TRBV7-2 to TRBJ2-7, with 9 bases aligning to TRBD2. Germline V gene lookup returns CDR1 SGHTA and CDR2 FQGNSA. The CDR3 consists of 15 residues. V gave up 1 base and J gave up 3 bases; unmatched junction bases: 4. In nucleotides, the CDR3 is TGTGCCAGCAGCTTAGGGGGTAGCGGGGGCTACGAGCAGTACTTC. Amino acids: CASSLGGSGGYEQYF. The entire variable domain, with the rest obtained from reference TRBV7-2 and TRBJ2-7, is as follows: GAGVSQSPSNKVTEKGKDVELRCDPISGHTALYWYRQSLGQGLEFLIYFQGNSAPDKSGLPSDRFSAERTGGSVSTLTIQRTQQEDSAVYLCASSLGGSGGYEQYFGPGTRLTVT.